This T cell receptor beta chain was sequenced for a study of blood T cell repertoires in COVID-19. This clone turned up a few times. Authors' data handling: Reference gene primer amplification in the assay estimated nucleated cell counts. Produced via immunoSEQ multiplex PCR; TCRdb's table is partial and in-frame only. For V, J and clone size, that table is used; D and trimming come from the DNA. Of roughly 260,000 clones in the sample, just over 90% were seen once. Everyone who took part was about 18 to 90 years old, and they came from about 23 US areas. The study assigned cohorts using participant-reported clinical history. Trimming at V came to 4 bases and at J to 2 bases, leaving 8 bases not matched to a gene. Germline V gene sequence: CDR1 SGHRS, CDR2 YFSETQ. This CDR3 has 15 amino acids.

Source material: PBMCs or T cells enriched from blood (not recorded which). The sequence derives from a woman between 18 and 30 years old who had recovered from COVID-19. The gene calls are TRBV5-1 and TRBJ2-7; 8 nucleotides line up with TRBD2. This CDR3 reads CASSPTSGVTYEQYF. For the CDR3, the DNA is TGCGCCAGCAGCCCTACTAGCGGCGTTACCTACGAGCAGTACTTC.